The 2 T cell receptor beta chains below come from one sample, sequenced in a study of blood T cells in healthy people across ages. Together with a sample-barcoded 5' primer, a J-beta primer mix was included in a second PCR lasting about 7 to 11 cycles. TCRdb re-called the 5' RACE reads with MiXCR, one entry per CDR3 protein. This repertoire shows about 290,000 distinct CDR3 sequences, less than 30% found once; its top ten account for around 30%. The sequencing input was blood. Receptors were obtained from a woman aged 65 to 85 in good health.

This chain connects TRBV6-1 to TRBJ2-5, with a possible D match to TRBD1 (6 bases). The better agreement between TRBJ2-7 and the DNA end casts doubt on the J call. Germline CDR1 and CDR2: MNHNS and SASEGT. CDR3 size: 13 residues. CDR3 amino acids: CAIRTDESYEQYF. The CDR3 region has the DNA TGTGCCATTCGGACAGATGAGTCCTACGAGCAGTACTTC.

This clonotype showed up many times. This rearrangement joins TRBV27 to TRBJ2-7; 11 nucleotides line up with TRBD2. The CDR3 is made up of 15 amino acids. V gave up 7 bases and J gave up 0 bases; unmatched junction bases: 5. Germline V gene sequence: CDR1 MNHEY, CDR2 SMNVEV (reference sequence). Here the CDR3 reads CASKTSGASSYEQYF. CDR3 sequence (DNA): TGTGCCAGCAAGACTAGCGGGGCTAGCTCCTACGAGCAGTACTTC.